This T cell receptor (beta chain) was sequenced for a study of blood T cell repertoires in COVID-19. Background on the study: Sources were T cells, B-cell-depleted T cells, or PBMCs; the material itself was cDNA or gDNA.

In the authors' methods: For nucleated cells, counts were estimated from reference gene primer amplification. Libraries were prepared by immunoSEQ multiplex PCR; TCRdb keeps only in-frame clonotypes and omits some of them. Clone size and V and J calls were adopted from that table, with D and trimming inferred from the DNA. Counted here are about 240,000 clones, 75% to 90% occurring once; the ten biggest clones make up around 12%. The CDR3 loop spans 18 amino acids. CDR1 SGHVS and CDR2 FQNEAQ come from the germline V gene. With V trimmed by 5 bases and J by 5 bases, 18 bases remained unmatched. The TCR comes from a woman in her sixties or seventies with active or convalescent COVID-19. The sequenced sample was peripheral blood. The chain is built from TRBV7-8 and TRBJ2-3; 8 bases agree with TRBD2. The CDR3 DNA reads as TGTGCCAGCAGCCAATCAGCGGGGGTCGACCTCGCCGGAGATACGCAGTATTTT. It translates to CASSQSAGVDLAGDTQYF.